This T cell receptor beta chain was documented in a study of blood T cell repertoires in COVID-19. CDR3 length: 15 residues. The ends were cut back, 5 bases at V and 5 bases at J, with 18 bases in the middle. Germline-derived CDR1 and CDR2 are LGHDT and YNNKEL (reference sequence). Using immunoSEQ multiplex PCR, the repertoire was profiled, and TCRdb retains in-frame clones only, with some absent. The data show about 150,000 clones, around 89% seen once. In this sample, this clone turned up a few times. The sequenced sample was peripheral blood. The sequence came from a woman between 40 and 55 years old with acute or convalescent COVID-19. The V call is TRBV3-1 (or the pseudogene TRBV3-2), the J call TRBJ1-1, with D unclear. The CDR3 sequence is CASSDGGPLGTEAFF. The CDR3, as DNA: TGTGCCAGCAGCGATGGAGGACCCCTCGGAACTGAAGCTTTCTTT.